These T cell receptor beta chains were read from a single sample in a study of shared clonotypes between healthy human individuals. Measured with immunoSEQ multiplex PCR; TCRdb has only the in-frame clones, and not every one. The repertoire holds about 2 million clones, with approximately 94% as singletons. The sample taken for sequencing was naive CD8+ T cells sorted from blood. Every receptor here comes from a man between 18 and 29 years old in good health. Each CDR3 is given with its conserved first and last residue. A D gene is named only where the DNA matches it firmly. Some rows have no size entry. The others give once, few or many, or a class for an expanded clone.

-,TRBJ2-7,-,TRBV30,TGTGCCTGGAGTGGACCAACGCATCTGGGGAAAACCTACGAGCAGTACTTC,CAWSGPTHLGKTYEQYF
-,TRBJ1-1,-,TRBV2,TGTGCCAGCAGTGTACAGTGGGACGGATTGAACACTGAAGCTTTCTTT,CASSVQWDGLNTEAFF
TRBD1,TRBJ2-7,once,TRBV29-1,TGCAGCGTTTACAGGGGATACGAGCAGTACTTC,CSVYRGYEQYF
TRBD1,TRBJ2-1,-,TRBV5-1,TGCGCCAGCAGCAGGGACAGGGACTCCTACAATGAGCAGTTCTTC,CASSRDRDSYNEQFF
-,TRBJ1-3,once,TRBV11-3,TGTGCCAGCAGCTTAGATGGGACCTCTGGAAACACCATATATTTT,CASSLDGTSGNTIYF
-,TRBJ2-2,few,TRBV27,TGTGCCAGCAGTTTTGGGGGGACCGGGGAGCTGTTTTTT,CASSFGGTGELFF
TRBD1,TRBJ2-7,-,TRBV4-3,TGCGCCAGCAGCCAATCGTATTTCCAGGGGGTAGGGGAGCAGTACTTC,CASSQSYFQGVGEQYF
-,TRBJ1-3,-,TRBV11-2,TGTGCCAGCAGCTTAGCGGCGGGCTCTGGAAACACCATATATTTT,CASSLAAGSGNTIYF
-,TRBJ2-7,-,TRBV11-2,TGTGCCAGCAGCCCCTTGACGGCCAGGGTCGGCGAGCAGTACTTC,CASSPLTARVGEQYF
TRBD1,TRBJ1-2,-,TRBV7-9,TGTGCCAGCAGCCTATGGACAGGGGGCATTGCTGGCTACACCTTC,CASSLWTGGIAGYTF
-,TRBJ2-5,-,TRBV7-8,TGTGCCAGCAGCTTAGATGGGCGGGACCGCCACCAAGAGACCCAGTACTTC,CASSLDGRDRHQETQYF
-,TRBJ2-7,-,TRBV7-9,TGTGCCAGCAGCGCCTCCGGGACGTACCTCTACGAGCAGTACTTC,CASSASGTYLYEQYF
-,TRBJ2-6,-,TRBV5-6,TGTGCCAGCAGCTTTGGGCTATCTGGGGCCAACGTCCTGACTTTC,CASSFGLSGANVLTF
-,TRBJ1-5,-,TRBV6-5,TGTGCCAGCAGTCAGGGGCCGAATCAGCCCCAGCATTTT,CASSQGPNQPQHF
-,TRBJ2-5,-,TRBV2,TGTGCCAGCAGTGAAGGCTCCGGGGGTAATCAAGAGACCCAGTACTTC,CASSEGSGGNQETQYF
-,TRBJ1-2,-,TRBV7-9,TGTGCCAGCAGTCCAACAGACCACTATGGCTACACCTTC,CASSPTDHYGYTF
-,TRBJ2-7,-,TRBV10-3,TGTGCCATCAGTGAGTCGGTGGAAGAGCAGTACTTC,CAISESVEEQYF
-,TRBJ1-2,-,TRBV7-2,TGTGCCAGCAGCTTTGGGACGGGGACCTATGGCTACACCTTC,CASSFGTGTYGYTF
TRBD1,TRBJ1-2,-,TRBV6-5,TGTGCCAGCAGTTACTCGTCGGGACAGGGTTACTACACCTTC,CASSYSSGQGYYTF
-,TRBJ2-2,-,TRBV30,TGTGCCTGGGATTCCGGGACGACGACCGGGGAGCTGTTTTTT,CAWDSGTTTGELFF
-,TRBJ1-2,-,TRBV4-3,TGCGCCAGCAGCCAAGTTTTGGGGGGTAACTATGGCTACACCTTC,CASSQVLGGNYGYTF
-,TRBJ2-7,-,TRBV5-6,TGTGCCAGCAGCTTGGATTCCCACGAGCAGTACTTC,CASSLDSHEQYF
-,TRBJ1-1,-,TRBV4-1,TGCGCCAGCAGCCGAGGGGACGAAGCTTTCTTT,CASSRGDEAFF
TRBD1,TRBJ1-1,-,TRBV9,TGTGCCAGCAGCCCCGGGACAGCCAACACTGAAGCTTTCTTT,CASSPGTANTEAFF
-,TRBJ1-2,-,TRBV4-3,TGCGCCAGCAGCGAAGAAGCACAGGGAGGCTATGGCTACACCTTC,CASSEEAQGGYGYTF
TRBD1,TRBJ2-7,-,TRBV2,TGTGCCAGCAGTGAAAGTTGGGACAGGGGAACCTACGAGCAGTACTTC,CASSESWDRGTYEQYF
-,TRBJ2-2,-,TRBV14,TGTGCCAGCAGCCAAGATCCCCCTAGCCAGGGCACCGGGGAGCTGTTTTTT,CASSQDPPSQGTGELFF
TRBD1,TRBJ1-4,-,TRBV28,TGTGCCAGCAGTTTAGAAGACAGGGGGGATGAAAAACTGTTTTTT,CASSLEDRGDEKLFF
-,TRBJ1-2,-,TRBV5-6,TGTGCCAGCAGCTTGTTCGGGGGCTATGGCTACACCTTC,CASSLFGGYGYTF
TRBD2,TRBJ2-1,once,TRBV7-9,TGTGCCAGCAGCTCATCACTAGCGGGAGACATAGCGGACTACAATGAGCAGTTCTTC,CASSSSLAGDIADYNEQFF
TRBD2,TRBJ2-7,-,TRBV11-2,TGTGCCAGCAGCTTAGGAGCGGGGGGTCGCGAGCAGTACTTC,CASSLGAGGREQYF
-,TRBJ1-5,-,TRBV19,TGTGCCAGTAGCTCTTGGGTTCCACCCCAGCATTTT,CASSSWVPPQHF
-,TRBJ1-1,-,TRBV4-1,TGCGCCAGCAGGATGGGCCTGAACACTGAAGCTTTCTTT,CASRMGLNTEAFF
-,TRBJ2-5,-,TRBV4-3,TGCGCCAGCAGCCACTACCTTAACGTATTGGAGACCCAGTACTTC,CASSHYLNVLETQYF
-,TRBJ2-2,-,TRBV7-9,TGTGCCAGCAGCTTATTGTGGCAGGGGGAGGACACCGGGGAGCTGTTTTTT,CASSLLWQGEDTGELFF
-,TRBJ1-1,-,TRBV30,TGTGCCTGGACCCTTGGGGCGGGACTGAACACTGAAGCTTTCTTT,CAWTLGAGLNTEAFF
-,TRBJ2-1,-,TRBV19,TGTGCCACCGAGCCCGGGACCGGGACTGACAATGAGCAGTTCTTC,CATEPGTGTDNEQFF
-,TRBJ2-1,-,TRBV6-6,TGTGCCAGCACAAACGGGCACAGTAACAATGAGCAGTTCTTC,CASTNGHSNNEQFF
TRBD1,TRBJ1-1,-,TRBV7-9,TGTGCCAGCAGCCTCACTCCGGGACAGAAGAACACTGAAGCTTTCTTT,CASSLTPGQKNTEAFF
TRBD1,TRBJ2-7,-,TRBV27,TGTGCCAGCAGGGGACAGGGGAAATACTACGAGCAGTACTTC,CASRGQGKYYEQYF
-,TRBJ1-1,-,TRBV6-5,TGTGCCAGCAGTTCCCCGTTGAAAACTGAAGCTTTCTTT,CASSSPLKTEAFF
-,TRBJ1-5,-,TRBV30,TGTGCCTGGAGCTCGGGCCAGGGAGGACAGCCCCAGCATTTT,CAWSSGQGGQPQHF
-,TRBJ2-1,-,TRBV6-5,TGTGCCAGCAGTTATTCGGGTATCTTCGATTGGAATGAGCAGTTCTTC,CASSYSGIFDWNEQFF
-,TRBJ1-1,once,TRBV29-1,TGCAGCGTTGTCCAGGAGAGCACTGAAGCTTTCTTT,CSVVQESTEAFF
-,TRBJ2-7,once,TRBV27,TGTGCCAGCAGTTTGTTTGAGAACTACGAGCAGTACTTC,CASSLFENYEQYF
TRBD2,TRBJ2-7,-,TRBV7-9,TGTGCCAGCAGATCTAGCGGGGGGCGATCCTACGAGCAGTACTTC,CASRSSGGRSYEQYF
-,TRBJ2-5,-,TRBV7-2,TGTGCCAGCAGCTTACCGGGACCACGTCAGACCCAGTACTTC,CASSLPGPRQTQYF
TRBD2,TRBJ2-7,once,TRBV27,TGTGCCAGCAGTTACCAAATACCGACTAGCGGGACCTACGAGCAGTACTTC,CASSYQIPTSGTYEQYF